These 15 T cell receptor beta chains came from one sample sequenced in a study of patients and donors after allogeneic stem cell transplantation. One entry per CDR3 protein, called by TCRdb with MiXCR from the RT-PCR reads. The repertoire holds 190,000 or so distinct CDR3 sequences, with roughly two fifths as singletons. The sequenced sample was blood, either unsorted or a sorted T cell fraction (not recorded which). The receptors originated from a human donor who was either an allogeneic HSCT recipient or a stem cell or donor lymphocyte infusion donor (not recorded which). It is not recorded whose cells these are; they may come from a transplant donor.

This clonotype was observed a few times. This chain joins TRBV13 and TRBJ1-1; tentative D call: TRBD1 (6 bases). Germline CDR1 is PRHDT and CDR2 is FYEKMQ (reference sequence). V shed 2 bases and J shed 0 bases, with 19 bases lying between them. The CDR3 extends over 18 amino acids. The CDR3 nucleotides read TGTGCCAGCAGCTTAAAGCAACAGGGATTGGGGGTGAACACTGAAGCTTTCTTT. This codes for CASSLKQQGLGVNTEAFF.

The CDR3 bases are TGCGCCAGCAGCCAGGATCTGGGAGCGGGACACCTCTCCTACAATGAGCAGTTCTTC. This encodes CASSQDLGAGHLSYNEQFF. The chain recombines TRBV4-3 with TRBJ2-1, with a tentative D call TRBD2 (7 bases). The CDR3 covers 19 residues. Trimming removed 3 bases at V and 0 bases at J, with 21 bases between. Germline V lookup: CDR1 LGHNA, CDR2 YSLEER.

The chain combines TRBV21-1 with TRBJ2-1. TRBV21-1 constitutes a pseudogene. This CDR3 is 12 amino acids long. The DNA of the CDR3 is TGTGCCAGCAGCAAAGCGTCTGAAGTGCAGTTCTTC. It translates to CASSKASEVQFF.

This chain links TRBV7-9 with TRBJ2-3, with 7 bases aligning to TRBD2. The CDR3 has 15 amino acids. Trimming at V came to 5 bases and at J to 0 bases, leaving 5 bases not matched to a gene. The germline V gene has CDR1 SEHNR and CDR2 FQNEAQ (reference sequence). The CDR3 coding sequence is TGTGCCAGCAGCCAGAGCGGGGCTAGCACAGATACGCAGTATTTT. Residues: CASSQSGASTDTQYF.

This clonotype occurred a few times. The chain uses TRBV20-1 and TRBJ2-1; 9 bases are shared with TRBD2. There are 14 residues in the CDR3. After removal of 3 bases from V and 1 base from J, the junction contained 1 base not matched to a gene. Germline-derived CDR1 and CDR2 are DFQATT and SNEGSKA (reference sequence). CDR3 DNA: TGCAGTGCTAGGCGGGGGGGATCCTACAATGAGCAGTTCTTC. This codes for CSARRGGSYNEQFF.

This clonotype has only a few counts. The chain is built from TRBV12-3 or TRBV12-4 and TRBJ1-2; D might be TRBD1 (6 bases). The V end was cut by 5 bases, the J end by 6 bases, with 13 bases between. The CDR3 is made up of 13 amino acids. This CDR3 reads CASSQGGYDGYTF. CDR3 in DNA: TGTGCCAGCAGTCAAGGGGGGTACGATGGCTACACCTTC.

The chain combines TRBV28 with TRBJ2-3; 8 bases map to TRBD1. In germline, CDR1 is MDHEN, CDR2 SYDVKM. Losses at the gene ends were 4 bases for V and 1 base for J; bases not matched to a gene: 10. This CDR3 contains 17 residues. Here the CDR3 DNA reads TGTGCCAGCAGTTCATTCCCCAGGGGGCGCGGCACAGATACGCAGTATTTT. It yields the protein CASSSFPRGRGTDTQYF. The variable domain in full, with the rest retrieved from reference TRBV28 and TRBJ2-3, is DVKVTQSSRYLVKRTGEKVFLECVQDMDHENMFWYRQDPGLGLRLIYFSYDVKMKEKGDIPEGYSVSREKKERFSLILESASTNQTSMYLCASSSFPRGRGTDTQYFGPGTRLTVL.

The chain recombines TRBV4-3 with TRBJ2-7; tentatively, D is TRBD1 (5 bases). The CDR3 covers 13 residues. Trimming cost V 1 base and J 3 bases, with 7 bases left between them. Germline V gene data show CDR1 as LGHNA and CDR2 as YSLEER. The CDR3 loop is CASSQVQGYEQYF. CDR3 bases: TGCGCCAGCAGCCAAGTGCAGGGCTACGAGCAGTACTTC.

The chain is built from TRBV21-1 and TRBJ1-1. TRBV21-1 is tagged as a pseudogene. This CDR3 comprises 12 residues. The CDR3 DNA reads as TGTGCCATCCCCGAGGATCTGACTGAAGCTTTCTTT. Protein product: CAIPEDLTEAFF.

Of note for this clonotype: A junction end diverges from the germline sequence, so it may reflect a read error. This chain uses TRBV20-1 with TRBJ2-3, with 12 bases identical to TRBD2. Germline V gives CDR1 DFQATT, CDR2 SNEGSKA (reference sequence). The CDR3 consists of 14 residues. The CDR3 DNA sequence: TGCAGTGCTTCACTAGCGGGAGGCACAGATACGCTGTATTTT. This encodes CSASLAGGTDTLYF.

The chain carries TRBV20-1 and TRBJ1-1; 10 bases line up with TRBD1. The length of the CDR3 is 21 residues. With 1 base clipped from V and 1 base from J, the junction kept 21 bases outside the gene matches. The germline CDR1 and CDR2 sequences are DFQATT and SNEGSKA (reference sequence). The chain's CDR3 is CSARGKEWDRGSWAENTEAFF. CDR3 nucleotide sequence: TGCAGTGCTAGAGGGAAGGAATGGGACAGGGGAAGTTGGGCTGAGAACACTGAAGCTTTCTTT.

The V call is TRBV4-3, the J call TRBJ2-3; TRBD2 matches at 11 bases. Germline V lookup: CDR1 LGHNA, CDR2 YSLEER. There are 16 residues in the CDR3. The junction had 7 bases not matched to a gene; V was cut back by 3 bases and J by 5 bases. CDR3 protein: CASSHSGRAKGDTQYF. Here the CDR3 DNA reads TGCGCCAGCAGCCATAGCGGGAGGGCCAAGGGAGATACGCAGTATTTT.

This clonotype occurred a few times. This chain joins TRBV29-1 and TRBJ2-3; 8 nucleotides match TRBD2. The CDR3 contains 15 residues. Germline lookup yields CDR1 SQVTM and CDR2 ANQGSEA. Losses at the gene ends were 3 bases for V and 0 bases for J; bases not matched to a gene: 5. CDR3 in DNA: TGCAGCGTTGAGGGAGCGGGAGTCAGCACAGATACGCAGTATTTT. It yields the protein CSVEGAGVSTDTQYF.

CDR3 DNA sequence: TGTGCCAGCAGTTACCGCAACAGGGTGGAGACCCAGTACTTC. Its protein is CASSYRNRVETQYF. The genes are TRBV6-2 or TRBV6-3 and TRBJ2-5; tentatively, D is TRBD1 (6 bases). The germline gives CDR1 MNHEY, CDR2 SVGEGT. This CDR3 is 14 amino acids long. The V end was cut by 2 bases, the J end by 5 bases, with 12 bases between.

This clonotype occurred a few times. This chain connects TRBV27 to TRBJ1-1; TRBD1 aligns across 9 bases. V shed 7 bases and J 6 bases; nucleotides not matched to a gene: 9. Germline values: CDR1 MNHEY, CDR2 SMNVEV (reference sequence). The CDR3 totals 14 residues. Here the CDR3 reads CASTPGGTGSEAFF. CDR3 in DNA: TGTGCCAGCACCCCGGGAGGGACAGGGTCTGAAGCTTTCTTT.